Presented here are 22 T cell receptor beta chains from one specimen sequenced in a study of blood T cell repertoires in COVID-19. Produced via immunoSEQ multiplex PCR; TCRdb's table is partial and in-frame only. The sample consists of fewer than 450,000 clones, 80% to 95% of them appearing once. The sequenced material came from PBMCs or T cells enriched from blood (not recorded which). The origin of the receptors is a man in his late teens or twenties who had recovered from COVID-19.

The gene calls are TRBV14 and TRBJ1-1, with TRBD1 matching over 8 bases. CDR3 length equals 15 residues. Trimming took 1 base from V and 5 from J; bases not matched to a gene: 6. The germline CDR1 and CDR2 sequences are SGHDN and FVKESK. CDR3 amino acids: CASSQVAGGATEAFF. Here the CDR3 DNA reads TGTGCCAGCAGCCAAGTCGCAGGGGGCGCGACTGAAGCTTTCTTT.

The genes are TRBV15 and TRBJ2-2, with TRBD2 matching 7 bases. The J segment lost 4 bases and the V segment lost 1 base, leaving 15 bases of the junction unmatched. This CDR3 has 19 amino acids. Germline CDR1 reads LNHNV; CDR2 reads YYDKDF (reference sequence). This CDR3 is CATSRALVLGGPVTGELFF. CDR3 nucleotide sequence: TGTGCCACCAGCAGAGCCTTAGTTTTGGGAGGGCCTGTCACCGGGGAGCTGTTTTTT.

This chain links TRBV21-1 with TRBJ1-1; the tabulated D call, TRBD1, remains unverified against the DNA. TRBV21-1 is labeled a pseudogene. The CDR3 has 17 residues. CDR3 sequence reads: CASSSRQGLCMNTEAFF. CDR3 bases: TGTGCCAGCAGCTCCCGACAGGGTTTGTGTATGAACACTGAAGCTTTCTTT.

This chain uses TRBV5-5 with TRBJ1-4; D remains unclear. The CDR3 has 12 amino acids. From germline, CDR1 is SGHKS and CDR2 YYEKEE (reference sequence). Trimming removed 2 bases at V and 4 bases at J, with 3 bases between. CDR3 nucleotides: TGTGCCAGCAGCTTTATTAATGAAAAACTGTTTTTT. Translation gives CASSFINEKLFF.

The chain links TRBV6-5 to TRBJ2-7; 9 bases match TRBD2. CDR3 length: 14 amino acids. Germline-derived CDR1 and CDR2 are MNHEY and SVGAGI. J lost 2 bases, V lost 5 bases, and 4 bases had no gene match. This CDR3 is CASSPLAGTYEQYF. DNA for the CDR3: TGTGCCAGCAGTCCCCTAGCGGGGACCTACGAGCAGTACTTC.

This clone occurred a few times. The chain recombines TRBV3-1 (or the pseudogene TRBV3-2) with TRBJ2-7; TRBD1 is a possible D gene (5 bases). CDR1 LGHDT and CDR2 YNNKEL come from the germline V gene (reference sequence). The CDR3 totals 13 residues. The V end was cut by 4 bases, the J end by 2 bases, with 9 bases between. In DNA, the CDR3 is TGTGCCAGCAGCCCATTCAGGGCCTACGAGCAGTACTTC. Amino acids: CASSPFRAYEQYF.

The rearrangement uses TRBV19 and TRBJ1-1; possibly TRBD1 for D (5 bases). The CDR3 length is 12 residues. CDR1 and CDR2 from the germline V gene are LNHDA and SQIVND (reference sequence). The ends were cut back, 8 bases at V and 4 bases at J, with 11 bases in the middle. The chain's CDR3 is CASVFRGTEAFF. The CDR3 DNA sequence: TGTGCCAGTGTATTTAGGGGCACTGAAGCTTTCTTT.

This chain uses TRBV7-3 with TRBJ2-2; possibly TRBD2 for D (6 bases). Germline V gives CDR1 SGHTA, CDR2 FQGTGA. Trimming shortened V by 2 bases and J by 4 bases, and 8 bases separated the two germline ends. The CDR3 runs to 14 residues. In DNA, the CDR3 is TGTGCCAGCAGCTTATACGGGAGCACCGGGGAGCTGTTTTTT. Protein product: CASSLYGSTGELFF.

This rearrangement joins TRBV10-1 to TRBJ1-1, with D unresolved. V was cut by 0 bases and J by 3 bases, with 5 bases left in between. The CDR3 is 13 residues long. CDR1 and CDR2 from the germline V gene are WNHNN and SYGVQD (reference sequence). The CDR3 protein is CASSESGDTEAFF. CDR3 bases: TGCGCCAGCAGTGAGTCCGGGGACACTGAAGCTTTCTTT.

The rearrangement links TRBV5-6 to TRBJ2-1, with D possibly being TRBD1 (5 bases). Germline-derived CDR1 and CDR2 are SGHDT and YYEEEE. V dropped 4 bases and J dropped 4 bases, with 18 bases sitting between them. CDR3 size: 16 residues. The CDR3 reads CASSQLGQRGYNEQFF. In nucleotides, the CDR3 is TGTGCCAGCAGCCAGCTGGGGCAGCGAGGTTACAATGAGCAGTTCTTC. Supplemented by reference TRBV5-6 and TRBJ2-1, the full variable domain reads DAGVTQSPTHLIKTRGQQVTLRCSPKSGHDTVSWYQQALGQGPQFIFQYYEEEERQRGNFPDRFSGHQFPNYSSELNVNALLLGDSALYLCASSQLGQRGYNEQFFGPGTRLTVL.

The chain joins TRBV2 to TRBJ1-6, with 8 bases identical to TRBD1. Germline trimming cut 3 bases from V and 8 bases from J; bases unmatched to any gene: 6. Germline V gene sequence: CDR1 SNHLY, CDR2 FYNNEI. The CDR3 has 15 amino acids. CDR3 region: CASSDRTGPHSPLHF. CDR3 in DNA: TGTGCCAGCAGTGACAGGACAGGGCCTCATTCACCCCTCCACTTT.

The genes are TRBV6-5 and TRBJ1-5, with D uncertain. The ends were cut back, 4 bases at V and 6 bases at J, with 4 bases in the middle. CDR1 MNHEY and CDR2 SVGAGI come from the germline V gene. CDR3 length equals 11 residues. CDR3 sequence: CASSSIQPQHF. CDR3 bases: TGTGCCAGCAGTTCCATTCAGCCCCAGCATTTT.

The chain combines TRBV30 with TRBJ2-3; 12 bases map to TRBD1. There are 16 residues in the CDR3. Germline-derived CDR1 and CDR2 are GTSNPN and SVGIG (reference sequence). Trimming at V came to 1 base and at J to 5 bases, leaving 7 bases not matched to a gene. CDR3 DNA sequence: TGTGCCTGGAGTGGAGGGACAGGGGGCGAGGGAGATACGCAGTATTTT. Its protein product is CAWSGGTGGEGDTQYF.

The chain is built from TRBV5-1 and TRBJ2-1, with 9 bases identical to TRBD2. Germline loops: CDR1 SGHRS, CDR2 YFSETQ. Germline trimming cut 4 bases from V and 4 bases from J; bases unmatched to any gene: 12. The CDR3 loop spans 17 amino acids. CDR3 region: CASSVPSGSGGYNEQFF. The CDR3, as DNA: TGCGCCAGCAGCGTTCCTAGTGGTAGCGGGGGATACAATGAGCAGTTCTTC. Drawing the rest from reference TRBV5-1 and TRBJ2-1, the complete variable domain is KAGVTQTPRYLIKTRGQQVTLSCSPISGHRSVSWYQQTPGQGLQFLFEYFSETQRNKGNFPGRFSGRQFSNSRSEMNVSTLELGDSALYLCASSVPSGSGGYNEQFFGPGTRLTVL.

This chain uses TRBV18 with TRBJ1-5; TRBD1 matches at 11 bases. Germline CDR1 is KGHSH and CDR2 is LQKENI. The V segment lost 4 bases and the J segment 6 bases; nucleotides outside the gene matches: 11. This CDR3 contains 17 residues. The CDR3 DNA reads as TGTGCCAGCTCACAATACGCAGGACAGGGGGCGAGTCAGCCCCAGCATTTT. Its protein is CASSQYAGQGASQPQHF. The full variable domain, completed using reference TRBV18 and TRBJ1-5, is NAGVMQNPRHLVRRRGQEARLRCSPMKGHSHVYWYRQLPEEGLKFMVYLQKENIIDESGMPKERFSAEFPKEGPSILRIQQVVRGDSAAYFCASSQYAGQGASQPQHFGDGTRLSIL.

The chain links TRBV3-1 (or the pseudogene TRBV3-2) to TRBJ2-7, with a weak D call TRBD1 (6 bases). The CDR3 spans 15 residues. Germline CDR1 is LGHDT and CDR2 is YNNKEL (reference sequence). V shed 3 bases and J shed 5 bases, with 17 bases lying between them. The CDR3 nucleotides are TGTGCCAGCAGCCAGGACCACAGGGTATGGAACGAGCAGTACTTC. It translates to CASSQDHRVWNEQYF.

This chain links TRBV18 with TRBJ1-4, with 8 bases fitting TRBD1. CDR1 is KGHSH, CDR2 LQKENI, per germline. The CDR3 runs to 14 residues. V lost 0 bases and J lost 8; bases outside the gene matches: 2. The chain's CDR3 is CASSPPGDREKLFF. CDR3 bases: TGTGCCAGCTCACCACCGGGGGACAGGGAAAAACTGTTTTTT. Drawing the rest from reference TRBV18 and TRBJ1-4, the complete variable domain is NAGVMQNPRHLVRRRGQEARLRCSPMKGHSHVYWYRQLPEEGLKFMVYLQKENIIDESGMPKERFSAEFPKEGPSILRIQQVVRGDSAAYFCASSPPGDREKLFFGSGTQLSVL.

In regard to this clone: One end of the junction does not line up with germline, which may come from a read error. The genes are TRBV25-1 and TRBJ2-3; perhaps TRBD2 as D (5 bases). Per germline, CDR1 MGHDK and CDR2 SYGVNS. CDR3 length equals 8 residues. CDR3 sequence reads: CPSGTQYF. CDR3 bases: TGCCCAAGCGGTACGCAGTATTTT.

This CDR3 is CASSVVGTGGVNTEAFF. CDR3 sequence (DNA): TGTGCCAGCAGCGTAGTTGGCACTGGGGGGGTGAACACTGAAGCTTTCTTT. The J gene is TRBJ1-1, the V gene TRBV9; D might be TRBD1 (5 bases). The CDR3 loop spans 17 amino acids. Per germline, CDR1 SGDLS and CDR2 YYNGEE. Trimming pared 0 bases from V and 0 bases from J, leaving 15 bases between.

This chain uses TRBV7-3 with TRBJ2-2; a weak D match, TRBD2 (5 bases). Germline V CDR1 and CDR2: SGHTA, FQGTGA. The V and J ends lost 5 bases and 4 bases respectively, with 8 bases between them. This CDR3 is built from 13 residues. CDR3 loop: CASSEGSTGELFF. The CDR3 DNA reads TGTGCCAGCAGCGAAGGGAGCACCGGGGAGCTGTTTTTT.

The genes are TRBV6-6 and TRBJ1-1; TRBD1 might be the D (5 bases). The CDR3 sequence is 14 residues long. CDR1 is MNHNY and CDR2 is SVGAGI in the germline V gene (reference sequence). V lost 0 bases to trimming and J lost 3 bases, with 8 bases between them. CDR3 bases: TGTGCCAGCAGTTACTCGGGGGGGGACACTGAAGCTTTCTTT. Its protein product is CASSYSGGDTEAFF.

The chain is built from TRBV19 and TRBJ1-3; TRBD1 matches 8 bases. The CDR3 is 14 amino acids. Germline V lookup: CDR1 LNHDA, CDR2 SQIVND (reference sequence). The junction had 6 bases not matched to a gene; V was cut back by 3 bases and J by 8 bases. The CDR3 DNA reads TGTGCCAGTAGTATTGGGACAGGCGGGGACACCATATATTTT. It encodes CASSIGTGGDTIYF.